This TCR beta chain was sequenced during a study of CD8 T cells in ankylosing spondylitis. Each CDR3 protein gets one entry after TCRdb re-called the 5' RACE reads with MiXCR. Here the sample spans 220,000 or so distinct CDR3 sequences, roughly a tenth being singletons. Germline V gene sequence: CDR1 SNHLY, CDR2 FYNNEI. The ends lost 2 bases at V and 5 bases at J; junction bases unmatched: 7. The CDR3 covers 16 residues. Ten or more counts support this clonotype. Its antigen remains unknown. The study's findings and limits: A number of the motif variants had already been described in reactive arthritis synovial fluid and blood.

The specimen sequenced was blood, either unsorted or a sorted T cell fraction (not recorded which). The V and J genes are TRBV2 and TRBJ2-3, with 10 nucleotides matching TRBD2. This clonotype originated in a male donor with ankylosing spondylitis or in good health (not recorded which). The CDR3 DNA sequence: TGTGCCAGCAGTGAAAGGTCTAGCGGGGGTGGAGATACGCAGTATTTT. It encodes CASSERSSGGGDTQYF. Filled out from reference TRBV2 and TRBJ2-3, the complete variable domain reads EPEVTQTPSHQVTQMGQEVILRCVPISNHLYFYWYRQILGQKVEFLVSFYNNEISEKSEIFDDQFSVERPDGSNFTLKIRSTKLEDSAMYFCASSERSSGGGDTQYFGPGTRLTVL.